Below, 23 T cell receptor beta chains from the same sample are listed, as sequenced in a study of regulatory T cells in long-lasting Graves disease. Described time point: persistent/refractory GD, antithyroid drugs over 5 years with positive TRAb. TCR sequences were obtained from RNA taken from PBMCs. Assembly of TCR beta libraries relied on iRepertoire HTBI primers together with Arm-PCR of CDR3 regions. One entry per CDR3 protein results from TCRdb running MiXCR on the multiplex PCR reads. The sample records about half a million distinct CDR3 sequences, about 22% being singletons. The sample was peripheral blood mononuclear cells (PBMCs), taken when the disease was refractory, from a patient treated with antithyroid drugs. The origin of the receptors is a female donor with Graves disease.

Ten or more counts support this clonotype. The J gene is TRBJ2-7, the V gene TRBV28; 11 bases agree with TRBD1. Germline values: CDR1 MDHEN, CDR2 SYDVKM. The CDR3 sequence is 13 residues long. J gave up 6 bases and V 7 bases, and 5 bases lay outside the gene matches. CDR3 residues: CASNRDRGTEQYF. The CDR3 coding sequence is TGTGCCAGCAACCGGGACAGGGGGACCGAGCAGTACTTC.

This chain uses TRBV11-2 with TRBJ2-1, with D perhaps TRBD2 (6 bases). Trimming left V 5 bases short and J 14 bases short, with 16 bases between. CDR1 is SGHAT and CDR2 is FQNNGV in the germline V gene. This CDR3 has 12 amino acids. The CDR3 loop reads CASSVHGGDEFF. The CDR3 DNA reads TGTGCCAGCAGCGTACACGGGGGTGACGAGTTCTTC.

At least ten counts were recorded for this clonotype. The chain is built from TRBV5-1 and TRBJ1-2, with TRBD1 identical over 7 bases. Losses at the gene ends were 4 bases for V and 3 bases for J; bases not matched to a gene: 6. The CDR3 length is 14 residues. The germline V gene encodes CDR1 SGHRS and CDR2 YFSETQ. The CDR3 DNA reads as TGCGCCAGCAGCCTGTACAGGGGCGACTATGGCTACACCTTC. It is translated as CASSLYRGDYGYTF.

This clonotype was observed at least ten times. The chain uses TRBV28 and TRBJ2-7; no firm D call. The V end lost 4 bases, the J end lost 0 bases, and 7 bases lay between the germline ends. The CDR3 has 13 amino acids. CDR1 and CDR2 from the germline V gene are MDHEN and SYDVKM. The chain's CDR3 is CASSSPTSYEQYF. The CDR3 coding sequence is TGTGCCAGCAGTTCTCCTACCTCCTACGAGCAGTACTTC.

This clonotype was detected a few times. The chain is built from TRBV6-1 and TRBJ2-4; TRBD1 matches 7 bases. V was pared by 1 base and J by 0 bases, with 9 bases of the junction left unmatched. Germline CDR1 is MNHNS and CDR2 is SASEGT. CDR3 length: 18 amino acids. The CDR3 here is CASSEEGRGFAAKNIQYF. The CDR3 nucleotides are TGTGCCAGCAGTGAAGAGGGCAGGGGGTTTGCAGCCAAAAACATTCAGTACTTC.

This clonotype has only a few counts. The chain combines TRBV19 with TRBJ1-5, with 7 bases aligning to TRBD1. CDR3 length: 15 amino acids. Germline assignment: CDR1 LNHDA and CDR2 SQIVND (reference sequence). The J segment lost 5 bases and the V segment lost 1 base, leaving 5 bases of the junction unmatched. CDR3 coding DNA: TGTGCCAGTAGTATAGGGCAGGGGGATCATCAGCCCCAGCATTTT. It yields the protein CASSIGQGDHQPQHF.

This clonotype was recorded at least ten times. The V call is TRBV6-9, the J call TRBJ2-5; 9 positions agree with TRBD1. Germline CDR1 is MNHGY and CDR2 is SVAAGI. The CDR3 sequence is 15 residues long. The V and J ends lost 3 bases and 5 bases, in that order; junction bases with no gene match: 7. The CDR3 loop reads CASSYIGTGMETQYF. The CDR3 DNA sequence: TGTGCCAGCAGTTACATTGGGACAGGGATGGAGACCCAGTACTTC.

This clonotype came up many times. The V gene is TRBV6-2 or TRBV6-3, the J gene TRBJ2-4, with TRBD2 matching 8 bases. This CDR3 is 16 amino acids long. Germline CDR1 reads MNHEY; CDR2 reads SVGEGT. The V gene end was trimmed by 8 bases and the J gene end by 14 bases; junction bases not matched to a gene: 23. The CDR3 region has the DNA TGTGCCAGCGGCGACCCTGGGACTAGTATAACTTTATTGAAGTACTTC. It encodes CASGDPGTSITLLKYF.

This clonotype was counted only a few times. V is TRBV4-3 and J is TRBJ1-5, with 7 bases identical to TRBD1. Germline values: CDR1 LGHNA, CDR2 YSLEER. With V trimmed by 2 bases and J by 5 bases, 6 bases remained unmatched. The CDR3 sequence is 15 residues long. CDR3 region: CASSQTPGGDQPQHF. CDR3 DNA sequence: TGCGCCAGCAGCCAAACCCCAGGGGGTGATCAGCCCCAGCATTTT.

A few counts support this clonotype. The DNA for the CDR3 is TGTGCCAGGAACAGGGGACAGGGTGACAATCAGCCCCAGCATTTT. This sequence encodes CARNRGQGDNQPQHF. The chain combines TRBV28 with TRBJ1-5, with 9 bases aligning to TRBD1. Germline V lookup: CDR1 MDHEN, CDR2 SYDVKM. V lost 9 bases to trimming and J lost 3 bases; unmatched junction nucleotides: 9. The CDR3 runs 15 residues.

The chain joins TRBV5-1 to TRBJ2-5; no reliable D call. The CDR3 consists of 12 residues. From germline, CDR1 is SGHRS and CDR2 YFSETQ. V dropped 6 bases and J dropped 5 bases, with 11 bases sitting between them. The CDR3 here is CASTLSWETQYF. The CDR3 DNA reads TGCGCCAGCACCCTCAGCTGGGAGACCCAGTACTTC.

V is TRBV6-2 or TRBV6-3 and J is TRBJ1-2; 7 bases are a match to TRBD1. CDR1 is MNHEY, CDR2 SVGEGT, per germline. V trimming: 6 bases; J trimming: 0 bases; junction bases outside the gene matches: 4. The CDR3 length is 14 residues. The CDR3 spells CASREGAPNYGYTF. In DNA form, the CDR3 reads TGTGCCAGCAGGGAGGGGGCTCCTAACTATGGCTACACCTTC.

The chain joins TRBV6-1 to TRBJ1-5; TRBD1 aligns across 9 bases. CDR3 length: 15 amino acids. V gave up 5 bases and J gave up 3 bases; unmatched junction bases: 5. The germline V gene encodes CDR1 MNHNS and CDR2 SASEGT. The CDR3 coding sequence is TGTGCCAGCAGTACAGGGACAGGGCACAATCAGCCCCAGCATTTT. This encodes CASSTGTGHNQPQHF.

The V gene is TRBV20-1, the J gene TRBJ1-3; a weak D match, TRBD1 (6 bases). The CDR3 totals 19 residues. Trimming left V 0 bases short and J 3 bases short, with 24 bases between. In germline, CDR1 is DFQATT, CDR2 SNEGSKA (reference sequence). In DNA form, the CDR3 reads TGCAGTGCTAGAGATGATGGTTCGAGGACAGACTCTGTTGGAAACACCATATATTTT. Protein sequence: CSARDDGSRTDSVGNTIYF.

There are many counts of this clonotype. This rearrangement joins TRBV6-2 or TRBV6-3 to TRBJ2-2; no firm D call. Germline CDR1 reads MNHEY; CDR2 reads SVGEGT. Trimming left V 0 bases short and J 0 bases short, with 8 bases between. CDR3 length: 16 amino acids. Written as DNA, the CDR3 is TGTGCCAGCAGTTACTCATCCCCCGCGAACACCGGGGAGCTGTTTTTT. Amino acids: CASSYSSPANTGELFF.

This clonotype was found many times. CDR3 in DNA: TGTGCCAGCAGCTTCTACGGCGGACAGGGGGCGGAAGAGCAGTACTTC. Translating it yields CASSFYGGQGAEEQYF. The chain couples TRBV28 to TRBJ2-7; TRBD1 aligns across 11 bases. The CDR3 runs to 16 residues. Per germline, CDR1 MDHEN and CDR2 SYDVKM. V gave up 6 bases and J gave up 7 bases; unmatched junction bases: 14.

V is TRBV19 and J is TRBJ1-5; 10 bases line up with TRBD1. Per germline, CDR1 LNHDA and CDR2 SQIVND (reference sequence). The CDR3 covers 14 residues. V gave up 10 bases and J gave up 0 bases; unmatched junction bases: 3. CDR3 sequence reads: CATWDRGSNQPQHF. The CDR3 DNA is TGTGCCACTTGGGACAGGGGTAGCAATCAGCCCCAGCATTTT.

At least ten counts were recorded for this clonotype. V usage is TRBV24-1 and J usage is TRBJ1-2; the D is unclear. V lost 4 bases, J lost 3 bases, and 5 bases lay in between. The CDR3 covers 12 residues. CDR1 and CDR2 (germline): KGHDR, SFDVKD. CDR3 sequence (DNA): TGTGCCACCAGTGACGGATACTATGGCTACACCTTC. Amino acid sequence: CATSDGYYGYTF.

This clonotype occurred a few times. The genes are TRBV3-1 and TRBJ1-1; 8 positions match TRBD1. The CDR3 runs to 16 residues. The V segment lost 2 bases and the J segment 7 bases; nucleotides outside the gene matches: 12. Per the germline V gene, CDR1 is LGHDT and CDR2 is YNNKEL (reference sequence). In DNA, the CDR3 is TGTGCCAGCAGCCAACGACAGGGGTTTGAAGGTGATGAAGCTTTCTTT. It encodes CASSQRQGFEGDEAFF.

This clonotype was counted at least ten times. The gene calls are TRBV7-2 and TRBJ2-5; TRBD1 agrees at 8 bases. The germline V gene encodes CDR1 SGHTA and CDR2 FQGNSA. V trimming: 2 bases; J trimming: 3 bases; junction bases outside the gene matches: 5. This CDR3 has 15 residues. In DNA, the CDR3 is TGTGCCAGCAGCTTACGATTGGACAGGGAAGAGACCCAGTACTTC. Its protein product is CASSLRLDREETQYF.

The DNA for the CDR3 is TGTGCCAGCAGCCAAGTTTGGAGGGGCACTGAAGCTTTCTTT. Translated, it gives CASSQVWRGTEAFF. The chain combines TRBV3-1 with TRBJ1-1; a possible D gene is TRBD1 (5 bases). V lost 1 base, J lost 4 bases, and 10 bases lay in between. This CDR3 comprises 14 residues. CDR1 is LGHDT, CDR2 YNNKEL, per germline (reference sequence). Full variable domain (outside the CDR3, taken from reference TRBV3-1 and TRBJ1-1): DTAVSQTPKYLVTQMGNDKSIKCEQNLGHDTMYWYKQDSKKFLKIMFSYNNKELIINETVPNRFSPKSPDKAHLNLHINSLELGDSAVYFCASSQVWRGTEAFFGQGTRLTVV.

The gene calls are TRBV6-5 and TRBJ2-7; 7 bases map to TRBD1. The CDR3 totals 12 residues. Germline assignment: CDR1 MNHEY and CDR2 SVGAGI. V lost 2 bases and J lost 7; bases outside the gene matches: 2. Here the CDR3 reads CASSYRGQEQYF. The CDR3 DNA reads as TGTGCCAGCAGTTACAGGGGGCAGGAGCAGTACTTC.

This clonotype was seen many times. V gene TRBV12-3 or TRBV12-4 combines with J gene TRBJ1-1, with D maybe TRBD1 (6 bases). The V and J ends lost 1 base and 1 base respectively, with 13 bases between them. The CDR3 length is 16 residues. The CDR3 region is CASSLGGGWGNTEAFF. CDR3 DNA sequence: TGTGCCAGCAGTTTAGGAGGGGGGTGGGGGAACACTGAAGCTTTCTTT.